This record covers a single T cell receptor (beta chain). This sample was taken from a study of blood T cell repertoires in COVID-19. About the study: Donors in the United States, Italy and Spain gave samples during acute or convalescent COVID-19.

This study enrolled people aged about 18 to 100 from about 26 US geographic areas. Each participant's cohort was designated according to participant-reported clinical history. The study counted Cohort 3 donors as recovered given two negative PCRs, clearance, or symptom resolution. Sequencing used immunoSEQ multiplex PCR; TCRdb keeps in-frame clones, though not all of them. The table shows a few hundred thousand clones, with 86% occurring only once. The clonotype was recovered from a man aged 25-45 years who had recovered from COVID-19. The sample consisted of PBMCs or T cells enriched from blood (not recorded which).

The CDR3 bases are TGTGCCAGCAGCGCGGCGCCCGGGGCAGGGGGCGAACTGAGGCAGCCCCAGCATTTT. Its translation is CASSAAPGAGGELRQPQHF. The chain uses TRBV3-1 (or the pseudogene TRBV3-2) and TRBJ1-5; 8 positions match TRBD1. Per the germline V gene, CDR1 is LGHDT and CDR2 is YNNKEL (reference sequence). The V gene end was trimmed by 5 bases and the J gene end by 7 bases; junction bases not matched to a gene: 22. CDR3 length equals 19 residues.